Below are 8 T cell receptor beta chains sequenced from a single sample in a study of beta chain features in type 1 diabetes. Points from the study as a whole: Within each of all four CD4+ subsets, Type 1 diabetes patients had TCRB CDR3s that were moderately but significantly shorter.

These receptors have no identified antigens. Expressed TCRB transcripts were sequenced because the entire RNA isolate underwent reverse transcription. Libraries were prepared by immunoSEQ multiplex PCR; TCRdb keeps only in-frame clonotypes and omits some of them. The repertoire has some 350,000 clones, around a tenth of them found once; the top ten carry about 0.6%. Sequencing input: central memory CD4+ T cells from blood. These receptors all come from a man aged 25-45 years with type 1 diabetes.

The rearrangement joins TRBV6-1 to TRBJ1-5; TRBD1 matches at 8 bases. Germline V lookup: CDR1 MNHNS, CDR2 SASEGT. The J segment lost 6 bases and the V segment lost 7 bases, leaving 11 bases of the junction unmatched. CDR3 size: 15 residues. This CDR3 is CASTGQGSVSQPQHF. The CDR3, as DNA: TGTGCCAGCACCGGACAGGGAAGTGTCAGTCAGCCCCAGCATTTT.

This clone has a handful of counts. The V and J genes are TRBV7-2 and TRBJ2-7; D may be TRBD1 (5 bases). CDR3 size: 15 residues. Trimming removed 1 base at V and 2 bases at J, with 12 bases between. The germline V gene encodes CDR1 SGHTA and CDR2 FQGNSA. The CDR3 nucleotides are TGTGCCAGCAGCTTAGACTGGACAAGTACCTACGAGCAGTACTTC. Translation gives CASSLDWTSTYEQYF.

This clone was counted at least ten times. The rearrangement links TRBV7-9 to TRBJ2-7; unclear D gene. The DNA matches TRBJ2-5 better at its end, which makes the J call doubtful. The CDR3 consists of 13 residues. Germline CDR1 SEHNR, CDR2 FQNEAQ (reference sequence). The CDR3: CASSLQAGSTQYF. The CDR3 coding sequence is TGTGCCAGCAGCTTACAGGCCGGGTCGACCCAGTACTTC.

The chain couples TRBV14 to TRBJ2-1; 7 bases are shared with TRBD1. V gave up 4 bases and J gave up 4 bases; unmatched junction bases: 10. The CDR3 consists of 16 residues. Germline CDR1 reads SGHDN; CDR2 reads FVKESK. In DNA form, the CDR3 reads TGTGCCAGCAGCCGAATCTCCGGGACAGAGTACAATGAGCAGTTCTTC. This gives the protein CASSRISGTEYNEQFF.

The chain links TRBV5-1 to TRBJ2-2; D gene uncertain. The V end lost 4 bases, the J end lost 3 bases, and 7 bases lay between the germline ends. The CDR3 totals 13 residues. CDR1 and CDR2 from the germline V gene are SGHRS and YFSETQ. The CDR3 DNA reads TGCGCCAGCAGCCCCCTCGACACCGGGGAGCTGTTTTTT. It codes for CASSPLDTGELFF.

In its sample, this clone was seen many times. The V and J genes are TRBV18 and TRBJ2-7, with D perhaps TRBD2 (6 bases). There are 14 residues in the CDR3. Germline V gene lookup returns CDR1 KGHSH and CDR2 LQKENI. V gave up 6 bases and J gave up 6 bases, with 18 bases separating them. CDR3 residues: CASSRGLLAGEQYF. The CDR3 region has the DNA TGTGCCAGCTCGCGGGGATTGCTAGCAGGCGAGCAGTACTTC.

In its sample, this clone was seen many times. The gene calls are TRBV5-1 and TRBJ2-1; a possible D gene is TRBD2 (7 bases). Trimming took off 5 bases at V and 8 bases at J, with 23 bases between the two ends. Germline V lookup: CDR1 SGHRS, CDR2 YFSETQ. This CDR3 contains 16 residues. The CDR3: CASRVGAGDNRDEQFF. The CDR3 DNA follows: TGCGCCAGCAGGGTCGGCGCGGGAGACAACAGGGATGAGCAGTTCTTC. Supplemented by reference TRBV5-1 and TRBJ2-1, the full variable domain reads KAGVTQTPRYLIKTRGQQVTLSCSPISGHRSVSWYQQTPGQGLQFLFEYFSETQRNKGNFPGRFSGRQFSNSRSEMNVSTLELGDSALYLCASRVGAGDNRDEQFFGPGTRLTVL.

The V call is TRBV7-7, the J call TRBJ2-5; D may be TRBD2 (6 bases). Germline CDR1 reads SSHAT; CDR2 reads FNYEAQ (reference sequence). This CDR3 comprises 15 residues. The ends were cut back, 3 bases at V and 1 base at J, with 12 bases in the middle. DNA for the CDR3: TGTGCCAGCAGCTTCCTGGGCGGGGTCCAAGAGACCCAGTACTTC. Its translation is CASSFLGGVQETQYF.